This is a list of T cell receptor beta chains from one sample in a study of blood T cell repertoires in COVID-19. Produced via immunoSEQ multiplex PCR; TCRdb's table is partial and in-frame only. The data hold 250,000 to 300,000 clones, with 81% observed a single time. Sequenced: peripheral blood. These receptors came from a woman in her fifties or sixties with active or convalescent COVID-19. CDR3s include the opening cysteine and the closing phenylalanine or tryptophan. The order of the fields is clone size, J gene, D gene, V gene, CDR3 length, CDR3 DNA, CDR3 protein. D genes are given only for firm matches. Clone size, where shown, is once, few, many, or a class for clones that have expanded.

>NA|TRBJ2-1|TRBD1|TRBV7-9|14
TGTGCCAGCACCTTCGGACAGGGAACCTATGAGCAGTTCTTC
CASTFGQGTYEQFF
>NA|TRBJ1-2|NA|TRBV3-1/TRBV3-2|15
TGTGCCAGCAGCCATCAGTCCCGGGACATCTATGGCTACACCTTC
CASSHQSRDIYGYTF
>NA|TRBJ1-3|NA|TRBV3-1/TRBV3-2|17
TGTGCCAGCAGCCACATCCTGGGGGGGAAGTCGGGAAACACCATATATTTT
CASSHILGGKSGNTIYF
>NA|TRBJ1-6|NA|TRBV6-5|13
TGTGCCAGCCAGGCGGGGGACGGATCACCCCTCCACTTT
CASQAGDGSPLHF
>NA|TRBJ2-5|TRBD2|TRBV5-1|16
TGCGCCAGCAGTTGGACTAGCGGGGGGGCGGGAGAGACCCAGTACTTC
CASSWTSGGAGETQYF
>NA|TRBJ1-2|TRBD1|TRBV6-2/TRBV6-3|14
TGTGCCAGCAGTTACGGACAGGGGGCTACGGGCTACACCTTC
CASSYGQGATGYTF
>NA|TRBJ2-7|TRBD2|TRBV19|15
TGTGCCAGTAGTAGGGCCTTCGGGGGGGCCTACGAGCAGTACTTC
CASSRAFGGAYEQYF
>NA|TRBJ1-5|TRBD1|TRBV6-2/TRBV6-3|15
TGTGCCAGCAGTTACGTATCAGGGGGAAATCAGCCCCAGCATTTT
CASSYVSGGNQPQHF
>NA|TRBJ1-1|NA|TRBV10-3|13
TGTGCCACCAGTGGACAGTCAAATCCTGAAGCTTTCTTT
CATSGQSNPEAFF
>NA|TRBJ2-1|NA|TRBV11-2|11
TGTGCCAGCAGCTCAGGGGTAGGGCAGTTCTTC
CASSSGVGQFF
>NA|TRBJ2-5|TRBD2|TRBV30|16
TGTGCCTGGAGTGGCCCCGCGCGGGGGGTGGGAGAGACCCAGTACTTC
CAWSGPARGVGETQYF
>NA|TRBJ1-1|NA|TRBV18|15
TGTGCCAGCTCACCAGGGGGCACCATGAACACTGAAGCTTTCTTT
CASSPGGTMNTEAFF
>NA|TRBJ2-7|TRBD1|TRBV19|13
TGTGCCAGTTCGCCGGACAGGGACTACGAGCAGTACTTC
CASSPDRDYEQYF
>NA|TRBJ2-3|TRBD2|TRBV3-1/TRBV3-2|16
TGTGCCAGCAGCCACGGCGGGGGGGCCGGCACAGATACGCAGTATTTT
CASSHGGGAGTDTQYF
>NA|TRBJ2-2|TRBD2|TRBV11-3|17
TGTGCCAGCAGCCTATCAGCGGGGGGGCTCAGGACCGGGGAGCTGTTTTTT
CASSLSAGGLRTGELFF
>NA|TRBJ2-7|TRBD2|TRBV19|14
TGTGCCAGTAGTACTAGCGGGGGGAGGTACGAGCAGTACTTC
CASSTSGGRYEQYF
>many|TRBJ1-1|NA|TRBV10-3|16
TGTGCCATCAGTGAGTCAGGGGGGGTTGGAGACACTGAAGCTTTCTTT
CAISESGGVGDTEAFF
>once|TRBJ2-5|TRBD2|TRBV5-8|15
TGTGCCCGCAGCTGGGGGACTCGCGGGGGGGTCCTCCAGTACTTC
CARSWGTRGGVLQYF
>NA|TRBJ2-7|TRBD2|TRBV6-2/TRBV6-3|17
TGTGCCAGCAGTTACGGACTAGCGGGGGGTCTTAGCTACGAGCAGTACTTC
CASSYGLAGGLSYEQYF
>few|TRBJ1-5|NA|TRBV6-1|16
TGTGCCAGCAGTGGGGTGGGGACATATAGCAATCAGCCCCAGCATTTT
CASSGVGTYSNQPQHF
>NA|TRBJ2-1|NA|TRBV12-3/TRBV12-4|13
TGTGCCAGCAGCCTCGGGGGTGTCAATGAGCAGTTCTTC
CASSLGGVNEQFF
>NA|TRBJ1-2|NA|TRBV9|12
TGTGCCAGCAGCCTCTCCCCCTATGGCTACACCTTC
CASSLSPYGYTF
>NA|TRBJ2-2|NA|TRBV6-4|14
TGTGCCAGCAGTTCCAGGGGGAACACCGGGGAGCTGTTTTTT
CASSSRGNTGELFF
>NA|TRBJ1-5|TRBD1|TRBV18|19
TGTGCCAGCTCGGACGACACCAGACAGGGGCCCCTTAGCAATCAGCCCCAGCATTTT
CASSDDTRQGPLSNQPQHF
>NA|TRBJ2-1|NA|TRBV19|13
TGTGCCAGTACTTTTTCATCGGGCAATGAGCAGTTCTTC
CASTFSSGNEQFF
>NA|TRBJ1-6|TRBD1|TRBV18|14
TGTGCCAGCTCACCCCAGGGACAGGATTCACCCCTCCACTTT
CASSPQGQDSPLHF
>once|TRBJ2-7|NA|TRBV7-9|13
TGTGCCAGCAGCCTCGCGAGCCTTTACGAGCAGTACTTC
CASSLASLYEQYF
>once|TRBJ1-1|NA|TRBV6-5|15
TGTGCCAGCAGTTACTCAGGACAGATTAACACTGAAGCTTTCTTT
CASSYSGQINTEAFF
>NA|TRBJ1-3|TRBD1|TRBV20-1|14
TGCAGTGCTAGTTGGGGGACAGCGATAAACACCATATATTTT
CSASWGTAINTIYF
>NA|TRBJ2-1|TRBD2|TRBV5-5|16
TGTGCCAGCAGCTTAATACTAGCGGGGGGCAAAAATGAGCAGTTCTTC
CASSLILAGGKNEQFF
>once|TRBJ1-1|NA|TRBV7-9|13
TGTGCCAGCACGGGCAGGCGGAACACTGAAGCTTTCTTT
CASTGRRNTEAFF
>NA|TRBJ1-5|NA|TRBV7-6|14
TGTGCCAGCAGCTCCGAGTATAGCAATCAGCCCCAGCATTTT
CASSSEYSNQPQHF
>NA|TRBJ2-2|TRBD2|TRBV5-1|17
TGCGCCAGCAGCACAGCCCCTAGCGGGGTGGACACCGGGGAGCTGTTTTTT
CASSTAPSGVDTGELFF
>NA|TRBJ2-3|NA|TRBV18|16
TGTGCCAGCTCACCGTCGCGGGGCGGGGTAGGCGATACGCAGTATTTT
CASSPSRGGVGDTQYF
>NA|TRBJ1-1|NA|TRBV6-1|16
TGTGCCAGCAGTGAACATCCTCCAGGCTACGAACGCGACACTCTCTTT
CASSEHPPGYERDTLF
>NA|TRBJ1-1|NA|TRBV2|15
TGTGCCAGCAGTGGGAGGGCCAGGGAGAACACTGAAGCTTTCTTT
CASSGRARENTEAFF
>NA|TRBJ1-2|TRBD1|TRBV7-9|14
TGTGCCAGCAGCTTCAAACAGGGGAGTAGAGGCTACACCTTC
CASSFKQGSRGYTF
>few|TRBJ2-1|NA|TRBV6-5|13
TGTGCCAGCTCAAGAGCTAGCCGAGATGAGCAGTTCTTC
CASSRASRDEQFF
>NA|TRBJ2-3|TRBD2|TRBV9|16
TGTGCCAGCAGCCCGCGGGCCAGCGGGGGGGCAGATACGCAGTATTTT
CASSPRASGGADTQYF
>NA|TRBJ2-7|NA|TRBV6-5|13
TGTGCCAGCAGTTACGGGCCAGGGGCCGAGCAGTACTTC
CASSYGPGAEQYF
>NA|TRBJ2-2|TRBD2|TRBV3-1/TRBV3-2|14
TGTGCCAGCATCGCTAGCGGGCGTGCCGGGGAGCTGTTTTTT
CASIASGRAGELFF
>NA|TRBJ1-6|NA|TRBV5-1|13
TGCGCCAGCAGCTTGGATGTTACATCACCCCTCCACTTT
CASSLDVTSPLHF
>many|TRBJ2-1|NA|TRBV2|15
TGTGCCAGCAGTGCCCGAGCGGGCTCTTACAATGAGCAGTTCTTC
CASSARAGSYNEQFF
>NA|TRBJ2-5|TRBD1|TRBV2|15
TGTGCCAGCAGTGAATTTACAGGGGGGCGAGAGACCCAGTACTTC
CASSEFTGGRETQYF
>NA|TRBJ1-2|TRBD1|TRBV14|14
TGTGCCAGCAGCCTCGCAGGGGGCTACTATGGCTACACCTTC
CASSLAGGYYGYTF
>few|TRBJ1-6|TRBD1|TRBV12-5|16
TGTGCTAGTGGTCCACCTTGGACAGGGTTTTATTCACCCCTCCACTTT
CASGPPWTGFYSPLHF
>NA|TRBJ2-3|TRBD2|TRBV3-1/TRBV3-2|21
TGTGCCAGCAGCCAAGAAGGATATAAGGGTTGGACTAGCGGGGCCACAGATACGCAGTATTTT
CASSQEGYKGWTSGATDTQYF
>NA|TRBJ1-1|NA|TRBV30|13
TGTGCCTGGAATCGTAATCGGGACACTGAAGCTTTCTTT
CAWNRNRDTEAFF
>NA|TRBJ1-1|TRBD1|TRBV10-1|13
TGCGCCAGCAGTGTGGACAGGGGCACTGAAGCTTTCTTT
CASSVDRGTEAFF
>NA|TRBJ2-5|NA|TRBV30|13
TGTGCCTGGAGTGAATCGTACCAAGAGACCCAGTACTTC
CAWSESYQETQYF
>NA|TRBJ1-1|NA|TRBV19|15
TGTGCCAGTAGTATAGGAGGGCCCCTGGACACTGAAGCTTTCTTT
CASSIGGPLDTEAFF
>NA|TRBJ1-4|NA|TRBV7-8|15
TGTGCCAGCAGCCACCGCTCAGCAACTAATGAAAAACTGTTTTTT
CASSHRSATNEKLFF
>NA|TRBJ1-1|TRBD1|TRBV19|15
TGTGCCAGTACCTCGACAGGGGGCAAGGTCACTGAAGCTTTCTTT
CASTSTGGKVTEAFF
>NA|TRBJ1-4|NA|TRBV4-3|15
TGCGCCAGCAGCCAAGATTCGCAGGGGAGGGTAAAACTGTTTTTT
CASSQDSQGRVKLFF
>NA|TRBJ1-1|NA|TRBV25-1|13
TGTGCCAGCAGTGAACGGGGGAACACTGAAGCTTTCTTT
CASSERGNTEAFF
>NA|TRBJ1-6|NA|TRBV3-1/TRBV3-2|16
TGTGCCAGCAGCCAAGATAAGGGGGTCTATAATTCACCCCTCCACTTT
CASSQDKGVYNSPLHF
>NA|TRBJ1-4|NA|TRBV10-2|14
TGCGCCAGCAGTGAGGGCAGTGTGGCTGAAAAACTGTTTTTT
CASSEGSVAEKLFF
>NA|TRBJ2-3|NA|TRBV6-2/TRBV6-3|14
TGTGCCAGCAGTTACGGGAGAGGTGCAGATACGCAGTATTTT
CASSYGRGADTQYF